One sample yielded the 14 T cell receptor beta chains listed below, sequenced in a study of CD8 T cells in ankylosing spondylitis. TCRdb re-derived calls from the 5' RACE reads in MiXCR, one entry per CDR3 protein. This sample has tens of thousands of distinct CDR3 sequences, with 25% to 35% found just once. The specimen sequenced was blood, either unsorted or a sorted T cell fraction (not recorded which). The source of these receptors is a male donor with ankylosing spondylitis or in good health (not recorded which).

This clonotype was recorded a few times. This chain links TRBV7-8 with TRBJ1-6; weak D call: TRBD1 (6 bases). This CDR3 is built from 14 residues. Per germline, CDR1 SGHVS and CDR2 FQNEAQ. Trimming took 4 bases from V and 8 from J, leaving 12 bases between them. The CDR3 DNA reads as TGTGCCAGCAGCTCACGGGGGCCGTATTCACCCCTCCACTTT. As protein: CASSSRGPYSPLHF.

CDR3 sequence: CASSKAGGATRTNEKLFF. The CDR3 bases are TGTGCCAGCAGCAAAGCCGGGGGAGCGACCAGAACTAATGAAAAACTGTTTTTT. The rearrangement uses TRBV21-1 and TRBJ1-4; the table's D call, TRBD1, has no DNA check behind it. TRBV21-1 is given as a pseudogene. CDR3 length: 18 residues.

This clonotype was seen at least ten times. The rearrangement joins TRBV20-1 to TRBJ2-5, with D hard to call. Germline V gene lookup returns CDR1 DFQATT and CDR2 SNEGSKA (reference sequence). CDR3 size: 10 residues. Here the CDR3 reads CSPYGETQYF. The CDR3, as DNA: TGCAGCCCATACGGAGAGACCCAGTACTTC.

The chain links TRBV5-1 to TRBJ2-7; 9 nucleotides line up with TRBD1. This CDR3 is 11 amino acids long. The V and J ends lost 4 bases and 9 bases, in that order; junction bases with no gene match: 2. Germline-derived CDR1 and CDR2 are SGHRS and YFSETQ. The CDR3 loop is CASSGTGRQYF. CDR3 nucleotides: TGCGCCAGCAGCGGGACAGGGAGGCAGTACTTC. Full variable domain (rest looked up from reference TRBV5-1 and TRBJ2-7): KAGVTQTPRYLIKTRGQQVTLSCSPISGHRSVSWYQQTPGQGLQFLFEYFSETQRNKGNFPGRFSGRQFSNSRSEMNVSTLELGDSALYLCASSGTGRQYFGPGTRLTVT.

The rearrangement links TRBV3-1 to TRBJ1-3; D is unresolved. Germline values: CDR1 LGHDT, CDR2 YNNKEL (reference sequence). This CDR3 comprises 12 residues. V was clipped by 1 base and J by 8 bases, with 6 bases between them. CDR3 amino acids: CASSQGGHTIYF. CDR3 coding DNA: TGTGCCAGCAGCCAAGGGGGTCACACCATATATTTT.

This clonotype showed up many times. The chain carries TRBV7-2 and TRBJ1-1; D is uncertain. V shed 1 base and J shed 4 bases, with 16 bases lying between them. The germline CDR1 and CDR2 sequences are SGHTA and FQGNSA. The CDR3 has 16 amino acids. CDR3 in amino acids: CASSLGFGGFGTEAFF. The CDR3 DNA sequence: TGTGCCAGCAGCTTAGGGTTTGGCGGTTTTGGCACTGAAGCTTTCTTT.

This clonotype was seen ten or more times. V and J are TRBV7-3 and TRBJ2-3; D call uncertain. V dropped 5 bases and J dropped 6 bases, with 12 bases sitting between them. The CDR3 is made up of 13 amino acids. From germline, CDR1 is SGHTA and CDR2 FQGTGA. For the CDR3, the DNA is TGTGCCAGCAGCCTTATTATCAGGGATACGCAGTATTTT. Translating it yields CASSLIIRDTQYF.

The rearrangement links TRBV5-1 to TRBJ2-5; 8 nucleotides line up with TRBD2. The CDR3 runs to 14 residues. V was clipped by 2 bases and J by 3 bases; unmatched bases: 3. The germline gives CDR1 SGHRS, CDR2 YFSETQ. DNA of the CDR3: TGCGCCAGCAGCTTAACTAGCGGAGAAGAGACCCAGTACTTC. It codes for CASSLTSGEETQYF.

The chain is built from TRBV12-3 or TRBV12-4 and TRBJ1-6, with D possibly being TRBD1 (6 bases). Deletions cut 2 bases from V and 10 bases from J, with 12 bases between. This CDR3 region has 14 residues. CDR3 in amino acids: CASSLNRDGSPLHF. The CDR3, as DNA: TGTGCCAGCAGTTTAAACAGGGATGGATCACCCCTCCACTTT.

The chain couples TRBV20-1 to TRBJ1-2; tentative D call: TRBD1 (5 bases). CDR1 and CDR2 (germline): DFQATT, SNEGSKA (reference sequence). The CDR3 is 14 amino acids. The germline V and J ends were trimmed by 6 bases and 4 bases, with 18 bases remaining between them. Here the CDR3 reads CSAQQAGRGYGYTF. The CDR3 DNA reads TGCAGTGCCCAACAGGCCGGGAGGGGCTATGGCTACACCTTC.

This clonotype was observed many times. The chain recombines TRBV5-5 with TRBJ2-1; TRBD1 might be the D (6 bases). The CDR3 is 15 residues long. V dropped 4 bases and J dropped 2 bases, with 13 bases sitting between them. Germline V gene sequence: CDR1 SGHKS, CDR2 YYEKEE (reference sequence). In nucleotides, the CDR3 is TGTGCCAGCAGCCTGGACGGGGACACCTACAATGAGCAGTTCTTC. This encodes CASSLDGDTYNEQFF.

The V and J genes are TRBV12-3 or TRBV12-4 and TRBJ2-1; D is unresolved. The CDR3 has 9 amino acids. V was cut by 8 bases and J by 8 bases, with 4 bases left in between. The CDR3 spells CASGYEQFF. CDR3 sequence (DNA): TGTGCCAGCGGGTATGAGCAGTTCTTC.

This clonotype was observed many times. The V gene is TRBV27, the J gene TRBJ2-1; no clear D gene. From germline, CDR1 is MNHEY and CDR2 SMNVEV (reference sequence). V shed 5 bases and J shed 5 bases, with 4 bases lying between them. This CDR3 region has 11 residues. The CDR3 DNA sequence: TGTGCCAGCAGTGCGCACAATGAGCAGTTCTTC. Encoded protein: CASSAHNEQFF.

This clonotype turned up a few times. The chain carries TRBV12-3 or TRBV12-4 and TRBJ2-5, with 9 nucleotides matching TRBD1. This CDR3 has 16 residues. The V segment lost 5 bases and the J segment 4 bases; nucleotides outside the gene matches: 11. CDR3 sequence: CASSDNRDRERETQYF. The DNA of the CDR3 is TGTGCCAGCAGTGATAACCGGGACAGGGAGAGAGAGACCCAGTACTTC.